This TCR beta chain was sequenced during a study of Graves' ophthalmopathy and Graves' hyperthyroidism. In the study overall: If no ophthalmopathy appeared within 18 months of follow-up, hyperthyroidism was termed stable. Study-level points and caveats: The blood repertoire also included most expanded thyroid clonotypes above 0.001 frequency.

This clonotype turned up a few times. What it binds is unknown. V was pared by 2 bases and J by 1 base, with 14 bases between. The CDR3 consists of 16 residues. Per germline, CDR1 MNHEY and CDR2 SVGAGI. From RNA, the CDR3 regions of TCR beta chains were amplified and sequenced. The first-round RT-PCR employed HTBI primers together with the Qiagen OneStep RT-PCR kit. A multiplex PCR was then performed as the second round. TCRdb re-called the multiplex PCR reads through MiXCR, storing one row per CDR3 protein. The data show over a million distinct CDR3 sequences, with about 35% seen just once and around 10% held by the top ten. Exclusion covered patients with other autoimmune diseases or uncontrolled infections (as well as pregnancy or lactation). As diagnostic evidence, clinical symptoms, serum thyroxine, TRAb, thyroid ultrasound and orbital computed tomography were relied upon.

V gene TRBV6-5 combines with J gene TRBJ1-2; D might be TRBD1 (6 bases). The sequence was collected from an adult man with Graves' hyperthyroidism. Material: peripheral blood or thyroid tissue (not recorded which). As DNA, the CDR3 is TGTGCCAGCAGTTACCTGCCAGGGGAGATTAACTATGGCTACACCTTC. This translates into CASSYLPGEINYGYTF.